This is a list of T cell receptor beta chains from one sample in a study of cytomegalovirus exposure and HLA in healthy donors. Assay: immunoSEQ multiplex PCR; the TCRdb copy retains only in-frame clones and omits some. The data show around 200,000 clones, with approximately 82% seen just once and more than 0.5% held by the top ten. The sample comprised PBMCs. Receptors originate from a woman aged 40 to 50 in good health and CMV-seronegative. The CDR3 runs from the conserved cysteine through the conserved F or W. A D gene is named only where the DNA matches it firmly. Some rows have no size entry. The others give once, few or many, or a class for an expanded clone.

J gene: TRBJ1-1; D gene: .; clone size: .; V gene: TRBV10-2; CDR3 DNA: TGCGCCAGCAGTGACAGGACACGAGGCACTGAAGCTTTCTTT; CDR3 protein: CASSDRTRGTEAFF
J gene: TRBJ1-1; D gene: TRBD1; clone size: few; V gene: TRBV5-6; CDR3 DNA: TGTGCCAGCAGCTGGGACAGGGGGCTTTACACTGAAGCTTTCTTT; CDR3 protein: CASSWDRGLYTEAFF
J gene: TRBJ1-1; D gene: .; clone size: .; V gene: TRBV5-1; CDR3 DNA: TGCGCCAGCATGGAGGGGACGCGGGCGGATGAAGCTTTCTTT; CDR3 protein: CASMEGTRADEAFF
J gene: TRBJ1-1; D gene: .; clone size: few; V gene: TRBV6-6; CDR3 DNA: TGTGCCAGCAGTTACTCGACAGGCACTGAAGCTTTCTTT; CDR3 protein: CASSYSTGTEAFF
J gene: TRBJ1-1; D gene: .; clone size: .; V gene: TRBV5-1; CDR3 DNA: TGCGCCAGCGCCTTAGACACTGCGAACACTGAAGCTTTCTTT; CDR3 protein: CASALDTANTEAFF
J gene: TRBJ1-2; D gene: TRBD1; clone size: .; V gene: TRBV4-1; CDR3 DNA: TGCGCCAGCAGCCAGTTCGAGACGGGAACAGGGGGAGACTCCTTC; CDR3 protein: CASSQFETGTGGDSF
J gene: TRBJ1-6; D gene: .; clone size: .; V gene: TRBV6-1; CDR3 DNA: TGTGCCAGCAGTGAACGAAAGGGGTATAATTCACCCCTCCACTTT; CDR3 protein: CASSERKGYNSPLHF
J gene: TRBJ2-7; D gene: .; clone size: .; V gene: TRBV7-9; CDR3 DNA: TGTGCCAGCAGAGGGGGTCCGGACTACGAGCAGTACTTC; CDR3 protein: CASRGGPDYEQYF
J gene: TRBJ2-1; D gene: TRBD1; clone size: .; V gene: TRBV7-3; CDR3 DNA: TGTGCCAGCAGCCCCGTTCATGTGGGACAGGGGCCCTACAATGAGCAGTTCTTC; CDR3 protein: CASSPVHVGQGPYNEQFF
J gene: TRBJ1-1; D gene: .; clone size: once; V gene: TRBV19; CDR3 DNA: TGTGCCAGTAGCGGGGGTAAAGGGTCTGAAGCTTTCTTT; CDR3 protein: CASSGGKGSEAFF
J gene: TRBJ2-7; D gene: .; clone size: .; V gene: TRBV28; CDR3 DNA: TGTGCCAGCAGTGTATCTGGGAGTACCTACGAGCAGTACTTC; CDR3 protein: CASSVSGSTYEQYF
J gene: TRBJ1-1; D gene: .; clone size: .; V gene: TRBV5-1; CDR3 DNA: TGCGCCAGCAGCGTCACAGCTTTGAACACTGAAGCTTTCTTT; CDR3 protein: CASSVTALNTEAFF
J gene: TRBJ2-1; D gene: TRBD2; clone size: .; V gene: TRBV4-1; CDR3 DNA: TGCGCCAGCAGCTCCGGGACTAGCGGTGATAATGAGCAGTTCTTC; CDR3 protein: CASSSGTSGDNEQFF
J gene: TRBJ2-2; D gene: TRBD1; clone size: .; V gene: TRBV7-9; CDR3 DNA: TGTGCCAGCAGCTTAGAAACAGGGGGCGTAAGCGGGGAGCTGTTTTTT; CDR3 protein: CASSLETGGVSGELFF
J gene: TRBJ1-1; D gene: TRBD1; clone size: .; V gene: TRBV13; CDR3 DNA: TGTGCCAGCAGCCCGGGACAGGGGGGCACTGAAGCTTTCTTT; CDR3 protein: CASSPGQGGTEAFF
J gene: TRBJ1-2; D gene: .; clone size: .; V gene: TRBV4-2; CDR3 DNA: TGTGCCAGCAGCCAAGAAGTATCTCCAGCGGATGGCTACACCTTC; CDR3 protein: CASSQEVSPADGYTF
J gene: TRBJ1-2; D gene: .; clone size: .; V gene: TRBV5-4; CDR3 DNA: TGTGCCAGCAGCTTGGCCGCGCAGGGGAACTATGGCTACACCTTC; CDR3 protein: CASSLAAQGNYGYTF
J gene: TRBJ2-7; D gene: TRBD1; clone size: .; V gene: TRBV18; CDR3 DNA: TGTGCCAGCTCACCAACGGACAGGGGAGGGCTCGAGCAGTACTTC; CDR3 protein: CASSPTDRGGLEQYF
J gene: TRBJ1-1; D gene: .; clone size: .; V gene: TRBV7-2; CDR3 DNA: TGTGCCAGCAGCTCGACAGTTGAAGCTTTCTTT; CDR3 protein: CASSSTVEAFF
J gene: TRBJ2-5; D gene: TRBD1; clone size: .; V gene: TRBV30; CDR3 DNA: TGTGCCTGGGATAATACACGGACAGGGGGATGGGAGCAGTACTTC; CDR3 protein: CAWDNTRTGGWEQYF
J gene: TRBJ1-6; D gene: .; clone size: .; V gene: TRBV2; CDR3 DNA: TGTGCCAGCAGTGATGTAGGGAGAAACTCACCCCTCCACTTT; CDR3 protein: CASSDVGRNSPLHF